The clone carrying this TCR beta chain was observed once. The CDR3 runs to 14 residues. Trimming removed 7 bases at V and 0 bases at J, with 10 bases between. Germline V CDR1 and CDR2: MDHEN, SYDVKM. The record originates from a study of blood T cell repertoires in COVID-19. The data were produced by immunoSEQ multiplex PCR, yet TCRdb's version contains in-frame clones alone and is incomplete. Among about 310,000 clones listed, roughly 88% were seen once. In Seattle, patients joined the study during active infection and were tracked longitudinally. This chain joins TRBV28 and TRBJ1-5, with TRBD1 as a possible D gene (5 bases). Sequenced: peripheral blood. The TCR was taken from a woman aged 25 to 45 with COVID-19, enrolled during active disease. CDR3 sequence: CASTGGNSNQPQHF. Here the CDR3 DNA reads TGTGCCAGCACCGGGGGGAATAGCAATCAGCCCCAGCATTTT. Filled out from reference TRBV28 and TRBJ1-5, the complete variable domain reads DVKVTQSSRYLVKRTGEKVFLECVQDMDHENMFWYRQDPGLGLRLIYFSYDVKMKEKGDIPEGYSVSREKKERFSLILESASTNQTSMYLCASTGGNSNQPQHFGDGTRLSIL.